This TCR beta chain is from a study of cytomegalovirus exposure and HLA in healthy donors. General observations from the study: Earlier analysis found most TCR beta V segments productive about 87% or about 30% of the time. The authors listed approximately 160 TCR beta chains as cytomegalovirus-associated.

On this clone itself: Its antigen remains unidentified.

In the PCR, 60 Vbeta and 13 Jbeta primers were used. This table comes from immunoSEQ multiplex PCR, and its TCRdb copy is limited to in-frame clones, with some not included. Altogether 150,000 to 200,000 clones are present, about 80% being singletons, with the ten largest covering 0.9% to 1.2%. Germline loops: CDR1 SGHTA, CDR2 FQGNSA. The V gene end was trimmed by 3 bases and the J gene end by 4 bases; junction bases not matched to a gene: 9. CDR3 length equals 16 residues. The chain recombines TRBV7-2 with TRBJ1-1; 9 nucleotides align to TRBD1. This sequence originates from a middle-aged woman in good health and CMV-seronegative. Material: PBMCs. CDR3 residues: CASSFGTGWGVTEAFF. The CDR3 coding sequence is TGTGCCAGCAGCTTCGGGACAGGGTGGGGGGTCACTGAAGCTTTCTTT.